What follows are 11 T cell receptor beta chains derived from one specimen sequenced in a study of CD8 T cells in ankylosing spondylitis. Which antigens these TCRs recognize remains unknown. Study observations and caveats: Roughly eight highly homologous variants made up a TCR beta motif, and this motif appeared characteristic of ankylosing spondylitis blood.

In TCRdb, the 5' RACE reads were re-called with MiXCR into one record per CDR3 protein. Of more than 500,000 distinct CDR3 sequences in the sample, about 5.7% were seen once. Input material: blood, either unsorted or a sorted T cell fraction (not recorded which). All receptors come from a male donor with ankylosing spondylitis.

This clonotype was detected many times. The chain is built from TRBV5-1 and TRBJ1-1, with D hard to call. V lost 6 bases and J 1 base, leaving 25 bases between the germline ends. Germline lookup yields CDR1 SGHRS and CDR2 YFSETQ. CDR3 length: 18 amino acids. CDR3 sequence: CASNLGIFNLDRNTEAFF. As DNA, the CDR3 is TGCGCCAGCAACCTGGGAATTTTTAATTTGGACCGGAACACTGAAGCTTTCTTT.

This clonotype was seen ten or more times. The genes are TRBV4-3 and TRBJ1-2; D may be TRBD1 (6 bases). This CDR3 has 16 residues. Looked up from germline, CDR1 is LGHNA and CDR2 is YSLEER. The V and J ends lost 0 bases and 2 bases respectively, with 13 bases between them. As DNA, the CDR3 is TGCGCCAGCAGCCAAGAAGGACAGCTCTCAAACTATGGCTACACCTTC. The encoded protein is CASSQEGQLSNYGYTF.

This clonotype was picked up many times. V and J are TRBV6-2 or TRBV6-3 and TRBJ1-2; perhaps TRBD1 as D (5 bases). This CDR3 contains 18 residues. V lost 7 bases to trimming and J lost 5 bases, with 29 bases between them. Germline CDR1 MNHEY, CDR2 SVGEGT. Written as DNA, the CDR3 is TGTGCCAGCACCATCCGACCGGGACTCGTGTCGTTGGGGTATGGCTACACCTTC. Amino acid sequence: CASTIRPGLVSLGYGYTF.

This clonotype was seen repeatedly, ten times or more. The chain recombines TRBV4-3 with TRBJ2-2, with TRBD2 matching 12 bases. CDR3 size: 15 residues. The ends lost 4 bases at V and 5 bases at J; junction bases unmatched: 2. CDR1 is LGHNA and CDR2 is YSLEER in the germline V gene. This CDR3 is CASSLTSGRTGELFF. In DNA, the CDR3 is TGCGCCAGCAGCCTAACTAGCGGGAGGACCGGGGAGCTGTTTTTT.

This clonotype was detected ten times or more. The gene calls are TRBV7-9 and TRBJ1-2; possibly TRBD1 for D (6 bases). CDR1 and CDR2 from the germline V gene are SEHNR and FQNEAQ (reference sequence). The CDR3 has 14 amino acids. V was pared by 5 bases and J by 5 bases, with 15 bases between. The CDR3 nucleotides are TGTGCCAGCAGCCCCGCAGCAGGGGTTTATGGCTACACCTTC. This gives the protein CASSPAAGVYGYTF.

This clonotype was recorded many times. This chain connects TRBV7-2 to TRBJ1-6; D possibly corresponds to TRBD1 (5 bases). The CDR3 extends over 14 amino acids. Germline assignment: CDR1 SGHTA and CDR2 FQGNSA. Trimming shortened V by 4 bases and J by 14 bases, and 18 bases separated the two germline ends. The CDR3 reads CASSSPGLLPSLHF. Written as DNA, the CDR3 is TGTGCCAGCAGCTCCCCGGGACTTCTGCCGTCCCTCCACTTT. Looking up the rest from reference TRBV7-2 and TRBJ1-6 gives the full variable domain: GAGVSQSPSNKVTEKGKDVELRCDPISGHTALYWYRQSLGQGLEFLIYFQGNSAPDKSGLPSDRFSAERTGGSVSTLTIQRTQQEDSAVYLCASSSPGLLPSLHFGNGTRLTVT.

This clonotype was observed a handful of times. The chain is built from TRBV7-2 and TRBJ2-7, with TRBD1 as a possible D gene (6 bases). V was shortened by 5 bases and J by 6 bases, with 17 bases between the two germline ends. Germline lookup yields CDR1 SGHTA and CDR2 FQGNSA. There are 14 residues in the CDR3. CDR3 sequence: CASSLGTWGSEQYF. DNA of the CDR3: TGTGCCAGCAGCCTAGGGACATGGGGTAGCGAGCAGTACTTC.

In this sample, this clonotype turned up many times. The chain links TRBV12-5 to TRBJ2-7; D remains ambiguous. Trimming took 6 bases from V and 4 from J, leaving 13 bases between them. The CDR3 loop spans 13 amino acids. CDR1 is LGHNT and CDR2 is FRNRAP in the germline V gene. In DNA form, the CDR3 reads TGTGCTAGTGGGATGATAGGGCGATACGAGCAGTACTTC. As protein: CASGMIGRYEQYF.

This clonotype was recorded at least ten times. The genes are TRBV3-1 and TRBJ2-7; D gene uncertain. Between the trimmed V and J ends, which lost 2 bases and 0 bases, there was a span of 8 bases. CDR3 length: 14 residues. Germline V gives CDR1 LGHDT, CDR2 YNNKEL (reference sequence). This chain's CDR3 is CASSQTASSYEQYF. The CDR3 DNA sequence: TGTGCCAGCAGCCAAACGGCTAGCTCCTACGAGCAGTACTTC.

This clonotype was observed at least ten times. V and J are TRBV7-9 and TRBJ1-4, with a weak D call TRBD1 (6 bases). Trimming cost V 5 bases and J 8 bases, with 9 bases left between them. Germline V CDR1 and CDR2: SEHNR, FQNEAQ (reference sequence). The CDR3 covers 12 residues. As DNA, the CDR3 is TGTGCCAGCAGCCCCGGGGGCGAAAAACTGTTTTTT. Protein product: CASSPGGEKLFF.

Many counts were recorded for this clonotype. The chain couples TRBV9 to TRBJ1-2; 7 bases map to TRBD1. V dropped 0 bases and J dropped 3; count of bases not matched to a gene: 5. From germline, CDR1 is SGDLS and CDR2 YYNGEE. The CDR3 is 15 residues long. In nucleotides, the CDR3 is TGTGCCAGCAGCGTAGCCCCGACAGGGTACTATGGCTACACCTTC. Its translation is CASSVAPTGYYGYTF.